The 21 T cell receptor beta chains reported below all come from one sample, sequenced in a study of cytomegalovirus exposure and HLA in healthy donors. PCR amplification relied on 60 Vbeta primers (plus 13 Jbeta primers). Generated by immunoSEQ multiplex PCR, the TCRdb table keeps only in-frame clones and is missing some. The table shows 95,000 to 150,000 clones, with around 80% occurring only once. Material for sequencing was PBMCs. The origin of the receptors is a man in his thirties or forties in good health and CMV-seronegative.

This rearrangement joins TRBV28 to TRBJ1-1; weak D call: TRBD1 (6 bases). Deletions cut 6 bases from V and 0 bases from J, with 17 bases between. The CDR3 is made up of 16 amino acids. The germline CDR1 and CDR2 sequences are MDHEN and SYDVKM. DNA of the CDR3: TGTGCCAGCAGCCGAAGGCAGGGGACTATGAACACTGAAGCTTTCTTT. Residues: CASSRRQGTMNTEAFF.

The sample holds a few counts of this clone. The chain couples TRBV2 to TRBJ2-5, with 7 bases that match TRBD1. This CDR3 spans 14 amino acids. CDR1 and CDR2 (germline): SNHLY, FYNNEI. After removal of 5 bases from V and 2 bases from J, the junction contained 5 bases not matched to a gene. The DNA of the CDR3 is TGTGCCAGCAGTCAAGGGACAGTGCAAGAGACCCAGTACTTC. This codes for CASSQGTVQETQYF. The full variable domain, rest sourced from reference TRBV2 and TRBJ2-5, is EPEVTQTPSHQVTQMGQEVILRCVPISNHLYFYWYRQILGQKVEFLVSFYNNEISEKSEIFDDQFSVERPDGSNFTLKIRSTKLEDSAMYFCASSQGTVQETQYFGPGTRLLVL.

The rearrangement joins TRBV11-2 to TRBJ1-1, with D tentatively TRBD1 (5 bases). This CDR3 has 14 amino acids. In germline, CDR1 is SGHAT, CDR2 FQNNGV. Trimming cost V 1 base and J 2 bases, with 8 bases left between them. CDR3 DNA sequence: TGTGCCAGCAGCTTAGCGGGGGATAACACTGAAGCTTTCTTT. Its protein is CASSLAGDNTEAFF.

This chain links TRBV7-6 with TRBJ1-5; tentatively, D is TRBD1 (6 bases). The CDR3 length is 14 residues. Between the trimmed V and J ends, which lost 6 bases and 2 bases, there was a span of 11 bases. Germline loops: CDR1 SGHVS, CDR2 FNYEAQ. CDR3 sequence reads: CASSSRQGNQPQHF. CDR3 nucleotides: TGTGCCAGCAGTTCCCGACAGGGCAATCAGCCCCAGCATTTT.

Remarks on this clone: Within the sample, other DNA sequences also encode this same CDR3. The chain couples TRBV27 to TRBJ2-2; perhaps TRBD1 as D (6 bases). The CDR3 is 15 residues long. V dropped 3 bases and J dropped 1 base, with 9 bases sitting between them. The germline CDR1 and CDR2 sequences are MNHEY and SMNVEV (reference sequence). The CDR3 bases are TGTGCCAGCAGTTTTAACAGGGTGAACACCGGGGAGCTGTTTTTT. Encoded protein: CASSFNRVNTGELFF.

The V call is TRBV19, the J call TRBJ1-4; D gene ambiguous. This CDR3 has 15 residues. V lost 7 bases and J 3 bases, leaving 15 bases between the germline ends. Germline V gives CDR1 LNHDA, CDR2 SQIVND (reference sequence). CDR3 nucleotides: TGTGCCAGTATCTCAAAGCGCACGGCTAATGAAAAACTGTTTTTT. Translated, it gives CASISKRTANEKLFF.

The rearrangement joins TRBV4-3 to TRBJ2-1, with a weak D call TRBD2 (6 bases). CDR1 and CDR2 (germline): LGHNA, YSLEER. Trimming removed 4 bases at V and 12 bases at J, with 16 bases between. There are 13 residues in the CDR3. CDR3 region: CASSPIPGSGQFF. As DNA, the CDR3 is TGCGCCAGCAGCCCCATTCCCGGGAGTGGGCAGTTCTTC.

The chain has TRBV5-1 and TRBJ1-5, with D uncertain. This CDR3 is built from 15 residues. Trimming removed 0 bases at V and 0 bases at J, with 7 bases between. Germline loops: CDR1 SGHRS, CDR2 YFSETQ. The CDR3 region is CASSLDGNSNQPQHF. The CDR3 DNA sequence: TGCGCCAGCAGCTTGGACGGGAATAGCAATCAGCCCCAGCATTTT.

This clone was counted a single time. This chain connects TRBV7-9 to TRBJ2-3; D not resolved. Trimming removed 8 bases at V and 0 bases at J, with 12 bases between. The V gene's germline CDR1 is SEHNR and CDR2 FQNEAQ (reference sequence). CDR3 length: 14 amino acids. The CDR3 reads CASLLPESTDTQYF. Written as DNA, the CDR3 is TGTGCCAGCCTTCTGCCCGAGAGCACAGATACGCAGTATTTT.

The rearrangement uses TRBV27 and TRBJ2-7; 8 nucleotides align to TRBD1. The CDR3 runs 15 residues. The V segment lost 2 bases and the J segment 5 bases; nucleotides outside the gene matches: 8. Germline CDR1 MNHEY, CDR2 SMNVEV (reference sequence). The CDR3 loop is CASSLRQGAIDEQYF. DNA of the CDR3: TGTGCCAGCAGTTTACGGCAGGGGGCAATAGACGAGCAGTACTTC.

V and J are TRBV7-8 and TRBJ1-5; tentatively, D is TRBD1 (5 bases). Trimming removed 6 bases from V and 6 bases from J, with 18 bases in between. The CDR3 has 15 amino acids. CDR1 SGHVS and CDR2 FQNEAQ come from the germline V gene. CDR3 in DNA: TGTGCCAGCAGTCTAACGGTTTCGGGGGGTCAGCCCCAGCATTTT. Translated: CASSLTVSGGQPQHF. Complete variable domain (other parts from reference TRBV7-8 and TRBJ1-5): GAGVSQSPRYKVAKRGQDVALRCDPISGHVSLFWYQQALGQGPEFLTYFQNEAQLDKSGLPSDRFFAERPEGSVSTLKIQRTQQEDSAVYLCASSLTVSGGQPQHFGDGTRLSIL.

V usage is TRBV7-2 and J usage is TRBJ2-7, with 7 bases lining up with TRBD2. The J segment lost 1 base and the V segment lost 1 base, leaving 4 bases of the junction unmatched. Per germline, CDR1 SGHTA and CDR2 FQGNSA. CDR3 length equals 15 residues. DNA for the CDR3: TGTGCCAGCAGCTTAGAACTAGCGCCTTCCTACGAGCAGTACTTC. Protein sequence: CASSLELAPSYEQYF.

The rearrangement links TRBV11-2 to TRBJ1-1; no definite D call. V lost 5 bases and J 3 bases, leaving 10 bases between the germline ends. The CDR3 sequence is 13 residues long. Per germline, CDR1 SGHAT and CDR2 FQNNGV. CDR3 bases: TGTGCCAGCAGCCCCGGAGCGCACACTGAAGCTTTCTTT. Protein: CASSPGAHTEAFF.

On this clone itself: One junction end does not reproduce the germline sequence, and a read error may be involved. V is TRBV19 and J is TRBJ2-6, with D possibly being TRBD1 or TRBD2 (6 bases each). Germline loops: CDR1 LNHDA, CDR2 SQIVND (reference sequence). This CDR3 has 17 residues. In DNA, the CDR3 is TGTGCCAGTGGAATAGGGGGGCTGGGTTCTGGGGCCAACGGCCTGACTTTC. Its protein is CASGIGGLGSGANGLTF.

The V call is TRBV30, the J call TRBJ1-6; the D is unclear. The germline CDR1 and CDR2 sequences are GTSNPN and SVGIG (reference sequence). V was cut by 0 bases and J by 3 bases, with 12 bases left in between. This CDR3 has 16 amino acids. The CDR3 spells CAWSVSSVRYNSPLHF. As DNA, the CDR3 is TGTGCCTGGAGTGTTAGTTCCGTACGCTATAATTCACCCCTCCACTTT.

The chain uses TRBV13 and TRBJ2-3; D unclear. Trimming removed 5 bases at V and 1 base at J, with 10 bases between. The length of the CDR3 is 14 residues. Germline-derived CDR1 and CDR2 are PRHDT and FYEKMQ (reference sequence). The CDR3 protein is CASSLLGGTDTQYF. CDR3 in DNA: TGTGCCAGCAGCCTGCTCGGAGGCACAGATACGCAGTATTTT.

The rearrangement joins TRBV6-5 to TRBJ1-6; TRBD1 might be the D (6 bases). Germline V gene sequence: CDR1 MNHEY, CDR2 SVGAGI. Trimming took 6 bases from V and 4 from J, leaving 13 bases between them. This CDR3 is 15 amino acids long. The CDR3 nucleotides are TGTGCCAGCAGAGAAACAGGGTTATATAATTCACCCCTCCACTTT. Protein: CASRETGLYNSPLHF.

This clone was picked up a small number of times. This chain links TRBV27 with TRBJ1-4; D may be TRBD1 (6 bases). Looked up from germline, CDR1 is MNHEY and CDR2 is SMNVEV (reference sequence). The V end was cut by 4 bases, the J end by 8 bases, with 20 bases between. This CDR3 comprises 16 residues. CDR3 protein: CASSYTTGIRGEKLFF. In nucleotides, the CDR3 is TGTGCCAGCAGTTACACAACAGGGATACGGGGCGAAAAACTGTTTTTT. The variable domain in full, completed from reference TRBV27 and TRBJ1-4, reads EAQVTQNPRYLITVTGKKLTVTCSQNMNHEYMSWYRQDPGLGLRQIYYSMNVEVTDKGDVPEGYKVSRKEKRNFPLILESPSPNQTSLYFCASSYTTGIRGEKLFFGSGTQLSVL.

V and J are TRBV5-5 and TRBJ1-1, with D perhaps TRBD1 (6 bases). V was shortened by 4 bases and J by 6 bases, with 13 bases between the two germline ends. The CDR3 consists of 13 residues. Germline values: CDR1 SGHKS, CDR2 YYEKEE (reference sequence). CDR3 in amino acids: CASSRNRDAEAFF. CDR3 DNA sequence: TGTGCCAGCAGCCGTAACAGGGACGCTGAAGCTTTCTTT. The full variable domain, its missing parts supplied by reference TRBV5-5 and TRBJ1-1, is DAGVTQSPTHLIKTRGQQVTLRCSPISGHKSVSWYQQVLGQGPQFIFQYYEKEERGRGNFPDRFSARQFPNYSSELNVNALLLGDSALYLCASSRNRDAEAFFGQGTRLTVV.

As concerns this clone: One end of the junction fails to match germline, which may point to a read error. The gene calls are TRBV7-9 and TRBJ2-3, with no clear D. The CDR3 contains 12 residues. Germline CDR1 is SEHNR and CDR2 is FQNEAQ (reference sequence). The CDR3: CSSSLVSDTQYF. Here the CDR3 DNA reads TGTTCCAGCAGCTTAGTATCCGATACGCAGTATTTT. Variable domain in full (rest from reference TRBV7-9 and TRBJ2-3): DTGVSQNPRHKITKRGQNVTFRCDPISEHNRLYWYRQTLGQGPEFLTYFQNEAQLEKSRLLSDRFSAERPKGSFSTLEIQRTEQGDSAMYLCSSSLVSDTQYFGPGTRLTVL.

This clone was recorded once. This chain links TRBV7-9 with TRBJ2-1, with 9 bases identical to TRBD2. Germline assignment: CDR1 SEHNR and CDR2 FQNEAQ (reference sequence). The CDR3 covers 16 residues. The trim removed 5 bases at V and 9 bases at J, leaving 14 bases unmatched. The CDR3 region has the DNA TGTGCCAGCAGCCCCCGCGGGGGGACTAGCTTCGTTGAGCAGTTCTTC. Encoded protein: CASSPRGGTSFVEQFF.